One sample yielded the 13 T cell receptor beta chains listed below, sequenced in a study of T cell changes during pregnancy in multiple sclerosis. Method: immunoSEQ multiplex PCR; TCRdb's copy keeps in-frame clones and lacks some. The data contain about 97,000 clones, approximately 91% of them singletons. The material sequenced was peripheral blood, taken in the second trimester of pregnancy. These receptors were collected from a female donor with multiple sclerosis, enrolled in a pregnancy study.

CDR3 nucleotide sequence: TGTGCCAGGTCAGGCGCCGAACGGGGACAGCCTCATCCGTTCTTC. It codes for CARSGAERGQPHPFF. The chain carries TRBV21-1 and TRBJ2-1; no DNA check was done on the table's D call, TRBD1. TRBV21-1 is listed as a pseudogene. CDR3 length equals 15 residues.

The chain uses TRBV10-3 and TRBJ2-5; D remains ambiguous. V lost 3 bases and J 2 bases, leaving 7 bases between the germline ends. The CDR3 totals 13 residues. CDR1 is ENHRY, CDR2 SYGVKD, per germline. CDR3 DNA sequence: TGTGCCATCAGTGACCCAGGTCAAGAGACCCAGTACTTC. Translated, it gives CAISDPGQETQYF.

For this clone: The junction and the germline gene differ at one end; a read error may be behind it. The chain couples TRBV29-1 to TRBJ2-3; the D gene is possibly TRBD2 (5 bases). CDR1 and CDR2 from the germline V gene are SQVTM and ANQGSEA. The CDR3 consists of 8 residues. This CDR3 reads CSVEDGIF. The CDR3 DNA is TGCAGCGTTGAAGACGGGATTTTT.

The genes are TRBV2 and TRBJ2-7; 10 positions agree with TRBD2. V shed 2 bases, J shed 4 bases, and the junction held 5 bases outside the gene matches. Germline V gene sequence: CDR1 SNHLY, CDR2 FYNNEI. The CDR3 is made up of 15 amino acids. This CDR3 is CASSESLAGAYEQYF. The CDR3 bases are TGTGCCAGCAGTGAAAGCCTAGCGGGGGCGTACGAGCAGTACTTC.

The chain recombines TRBV6-6 with TRBJ1-1; maybe TRBD1 (6 bases). The CDR3 covers 16 residues. Trimming took off 7 bases at V and 4 bases at J, with 22 bases between the two ends. Germline CDR1 and CDR2: MNHNY and SVGAGI (reference sequence). As DNA, the CDR3 is TGTGCCAGCATCCGTGTTACAGGGACAAGTAGCACTGAAGCTTTCTTT. Translated: CASIRVTGTSSTEAFF.

V gene TRBV2 combines with J gene TRBJ1-3, with D possibly being TRBD1 (6 bases). Germline lookup yields CDR1 SNHLY and CDR2 FYNNEI. V was cut by 3 bases and J by 0 bases, with 15 bases left in between. This CDR3 is built from 17 residues. The CDR3 is CASSDWQGLSSGNTIYF. In DNA form, the CDR3 reads TGTGCCAGCAGTGATTGGCAGGGGCTTAGCTCTGGAAACACCATATATTTT.

The chain couples TRBV28 to TRBJ1-2; D not certain. This CDR3 spans 15 amino acids. Per germline, CDR1 MDHEN and CDR2 SYDVKM. The V gene lost 5 bases and the J gene lost 6 bases, with 19 bases spanning the gap. The CDR3 DNA reads TGTGCCAGCAGTATTGAGCTTTCGGGATCGGATGGCTACACCTTC. Its protein is CASSIELSGSDGYTF.

The chain couples TRBV19 to TRBJ2-3; 7 nucleotides match TRBD2. Germline lookup yields CDR1 LNHDA and CDR2 SQIVND (reference sequence). The CDR3 extends over 16 amino acids. J gave up 0 bases and V 4 bases, and 7 bases lay outside the gene matches. In DNA form, the CDR3 reads TGTGCCAGTAGTACAGTAGCGGGCCCTAGCACAGATACGCAGTATTTT. It translates to CASSTVAGPSTDTQYF.

J is TRBJ2-1 and V is TRBV15; 9 bases align to TRBD2. The germline CDR1 and CDR2 sequences are LNHNV and YYDKDF (reference sequence). J gave up 6 bases and V 4 bases, and 10 bases lay outside the gene matches. This CDR3 region has 16 residues. CDR3 in DNA: TGTGCCACCAGCACCGAATTAGCGGGAGTCGCCAATGAGCAGTTCTTC. It specifies CATSTELAGVANEQFF. The variable domain in full, with the rest retrieved from reference TRBV15 and TRBJ2-1, is DAMVIQNPRYQVTQFGKPVTLSCSQTLNHNVMYWYQQKSSQAPKLLFHYYDKDFNNEADTPDNFQSRRPNTSFCFLDIRSPGLGDTAMYLCATSTELAGVANEQFFGPGTRLTVL.

The V call is TRBV9, the J call TRBJ1-4; 7 nucleotides align to TRBD1. CDR1 and CDR2 (germline): SGDLS, YYNGEE. The junction had 6 bases not matched to a gene; V was cut back by 3 bases and J by 7 bases. The CDR3 runs to 14 residues. CDR3 sequence reads: CASSATGSSEKLFF. The CDR3 coding sequence is TGTGCCAGCAGCGCGACAGGGTCTAGTGAAAAACTGTTTTTT.

The chain joins TRBV27 to TRBJ2-1; D perhaps matches TRBD2 (6 bases). The germline gives CDR1 MNHEY, CDR2 SMNVEV (reference sequence). This CDR3 comprises 15 residues. V was shortened by 6 bases and J by 4 bases, with 16 bases between the two germline ends. CDR3 nucleotides: TGTGCCAGCAGCAATCTAGCGAACCTTTACAATGAGCAGTTCTTC. This translates into CASSNLANLYNEQFF.

This chain links TRBV28 with TRBJ1-1; 7 bases line up with TRBD1. J lost 6 bases, V lost 6 bases, and 13 bases had no gene match. CDR1 and CDR2 from the germline V gene are MDHEN and SYDVKM. This CDR3 is 15 amino acids long. The CDR3 region has the DNA TGTGCCAGCAGCCTCACCGACAGGGCACTTGCTGAAGCTTTCTTT. It yields the protein CASSLTDRALAEAFF.

CDR3 coding DNA: TGTGCCAGCAGCTTAGTGGGGGGGAGGGTGGAGCAGTACTTC. The encoded protein is CASSLVGGRVEQYF. This rearrangement joins TRBV7-2 to TRBJ2-7; TRBD2 aligns across 7 bases. The germline gives CDR1 SGHTA, CDR2 FQGNSA. The CDR3 is made up of 14 amino acids. V was clipped by 1 base and J by 7 bases; unmatched bases: 7.